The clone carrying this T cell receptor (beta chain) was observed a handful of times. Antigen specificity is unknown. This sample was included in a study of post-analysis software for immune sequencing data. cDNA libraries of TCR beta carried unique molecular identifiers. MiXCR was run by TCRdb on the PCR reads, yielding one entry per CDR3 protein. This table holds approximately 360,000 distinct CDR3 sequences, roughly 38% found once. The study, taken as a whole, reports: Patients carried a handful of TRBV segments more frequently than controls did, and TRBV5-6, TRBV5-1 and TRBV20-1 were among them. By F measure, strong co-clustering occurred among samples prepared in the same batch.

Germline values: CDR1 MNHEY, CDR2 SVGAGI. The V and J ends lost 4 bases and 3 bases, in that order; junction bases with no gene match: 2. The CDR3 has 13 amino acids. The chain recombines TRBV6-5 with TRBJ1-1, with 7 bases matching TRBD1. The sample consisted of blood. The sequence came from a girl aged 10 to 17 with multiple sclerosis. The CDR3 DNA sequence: TGTGCCAGCAGTTCCAGGGGGGACACTGAAGCTTTCTTT. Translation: CASSSRGDTEAFF.